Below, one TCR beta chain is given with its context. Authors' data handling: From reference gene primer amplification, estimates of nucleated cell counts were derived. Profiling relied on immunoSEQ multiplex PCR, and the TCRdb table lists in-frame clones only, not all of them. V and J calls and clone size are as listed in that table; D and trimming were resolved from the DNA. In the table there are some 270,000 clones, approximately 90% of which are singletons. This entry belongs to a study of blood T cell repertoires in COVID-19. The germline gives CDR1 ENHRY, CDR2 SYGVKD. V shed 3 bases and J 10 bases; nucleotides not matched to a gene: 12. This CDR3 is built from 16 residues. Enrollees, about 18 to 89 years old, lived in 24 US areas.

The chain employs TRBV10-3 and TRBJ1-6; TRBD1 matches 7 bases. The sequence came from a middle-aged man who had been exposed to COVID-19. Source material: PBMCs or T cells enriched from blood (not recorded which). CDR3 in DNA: TGTGCCATCAGTGATACCAGACAGGGTAGAGACTCACCCCTCCACTTT. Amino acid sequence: CAISDTRQGRDSPLHF.